The entry below gives a single TCR beta chain sequence along with its context. Its antigen is not known. TCRdb keeps only in-frame clones here, not all; method: immunoSEQ multiplex PCR. This table has 180,000 or so clones, about 90% appearing once. These data come from a study of T cell responses to AZD1222 COVID-19 vaccine. This CDR3 has 15 residues. Trimming took 4 bases from V and 5 from J, leaving 17 bases between them. CDR1 and CDR2 from the germline V gene are MNHEY and SMNVEV (reference sequence). Study-level results: It should be noted that donors were predominantly white British and more often female, and clonal diversity was possibly underestimated.

The chain has TRBV27 and TRBJ1-1; D is undetermined. Sequences were derived from peripheral blood, sampled 28 days after the second AZD1222 dose. The sequence came from an adult who received the AZD1222 COVID-19 vaccine. CDR3: CASSYHGTVPTEAFF. The CDR3 nucleotides read TGTGCCAGCAGTTACCACGGCACAGTGCCTACTGAAGCTTTCTTT.